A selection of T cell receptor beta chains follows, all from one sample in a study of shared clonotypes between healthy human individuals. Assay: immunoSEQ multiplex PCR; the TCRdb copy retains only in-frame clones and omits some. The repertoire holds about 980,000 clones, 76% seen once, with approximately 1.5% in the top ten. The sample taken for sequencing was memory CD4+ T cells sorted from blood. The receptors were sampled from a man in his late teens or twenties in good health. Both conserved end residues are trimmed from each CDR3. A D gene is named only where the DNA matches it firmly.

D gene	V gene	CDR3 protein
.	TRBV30	AWSVQSPLH
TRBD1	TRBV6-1	ASSEDRGTTNEKLF
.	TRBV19	ASSRDPRGNYGYT
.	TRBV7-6	ASSLGRINEQF
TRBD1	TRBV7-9	ASSPQGTDFYEQY
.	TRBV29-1	SVTGTSTDTQY
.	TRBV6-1	ASSIRTLDSPLH
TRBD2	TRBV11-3	ASSLGLAGEETQY
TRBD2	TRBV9	ASSLTSSGFTDTQY
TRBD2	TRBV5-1	ASSLDPGTSAATQY
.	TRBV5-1	ASSLSGSGNEQY
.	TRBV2	ASNAGYSNQPQH
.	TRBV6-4	ASGTQGSGEQY
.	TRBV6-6	ASSRDPSSYNSPLH
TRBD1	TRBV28	ASSYRGWAF
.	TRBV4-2	ASSQDRAGLGSPLH
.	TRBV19	ASSIAGRGLHSGNTIY